This T cell receptor beta chain was found in a study of CD8 T cells in ankylosing spondylitis. TCRdb used MiXCR to reprocess the 5' RACE reads, holding one entry per CDR3 protein. The sample includes around 330,000 distinct CDR3 sequences, 11% of them seen just once. Germline lookup yields CDR1 DFQATT and CDR2 SNEGSKA (reference sequence). Trimming left V 2 bases short and J 5 bases short, with 12 bases between. This CDR3 has 13 amino acids. This clonotype was detected many times. The TCR originated in a female donor with ankylosing spondylitis or in good health (not recorded which). The chain employs TRBV20-1 and TRBJ2-5; no clear D gene. Sequences were obtained from blood, either unsorted or a sorted T cell fraction (not recorded which). This CDR3 is CSARFRNKETQYF. The CDR3 DNA reads as TGCAGTGCTAGATTCAGGAATAAGGAGACCCAGTACTTC.